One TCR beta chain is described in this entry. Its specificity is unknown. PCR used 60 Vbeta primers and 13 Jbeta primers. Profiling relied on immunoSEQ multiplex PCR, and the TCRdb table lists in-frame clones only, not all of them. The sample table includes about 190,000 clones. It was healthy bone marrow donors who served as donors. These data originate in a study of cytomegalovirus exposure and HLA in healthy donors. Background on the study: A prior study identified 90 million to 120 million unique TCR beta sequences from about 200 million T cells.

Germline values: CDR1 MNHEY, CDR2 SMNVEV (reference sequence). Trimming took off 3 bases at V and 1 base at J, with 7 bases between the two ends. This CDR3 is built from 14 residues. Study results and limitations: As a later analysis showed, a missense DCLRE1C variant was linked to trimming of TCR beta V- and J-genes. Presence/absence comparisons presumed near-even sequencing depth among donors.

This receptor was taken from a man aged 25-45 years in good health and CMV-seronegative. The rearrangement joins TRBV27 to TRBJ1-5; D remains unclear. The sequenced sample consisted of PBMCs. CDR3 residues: CASSLVGSNQPQHF. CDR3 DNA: TGTGCCAGCAGTTTGGTCGGGAGCAATCAGCCCCAGCATTTT.